This T cell receptor beta chain was sequenced in a study of T-cell memory formation after mild COVID-19. In the study overall: Clustering of TCRs was largely donor specific.

TCRdb reprocessed the 5' RACE reads via MiXCR and lists one record per CDR3 protein. Of just under 150,000 distinct CDR3 sequences in the sample, roughly a fifth were seen once. Germline lookup yields CDR1 LGHNA and CDR2 YSLEER. The CDR3 runs 13 residues. Deletions cut 0 bases from V and 4 bases from J, with 7 bases between. There are a few counts of this clonotype. Its target is unknown. Whole-study results and caveats: The pre-infection memory compartment contained some responding clones, suggesting cross-reactive memory joined. Whereas later expanders leaned CD4+, clones contracting day 15 to 85 showed a balanced CD4/CD8 makeup. Shrinking CD4+ clones resided mostly in CM and EM, and CD8+ ones in EMRA.

This receptor was taken from an adult woman who had mild COVID-19 (a few samples of this study predate the infection). Cell type and time point are not known. This chain connects TRBV4-3 to TRBJ2-7, with D uncertain. The sample taken for sequencing was PBMCs or a T cell subset sorted from them (not recorded which). The CDR3 DNA reads as TGCGCCAGCAGCCAAGATAAAGGGTACGAGCAGTACTTC. Its protein product is CASSQDKGYEQYF.